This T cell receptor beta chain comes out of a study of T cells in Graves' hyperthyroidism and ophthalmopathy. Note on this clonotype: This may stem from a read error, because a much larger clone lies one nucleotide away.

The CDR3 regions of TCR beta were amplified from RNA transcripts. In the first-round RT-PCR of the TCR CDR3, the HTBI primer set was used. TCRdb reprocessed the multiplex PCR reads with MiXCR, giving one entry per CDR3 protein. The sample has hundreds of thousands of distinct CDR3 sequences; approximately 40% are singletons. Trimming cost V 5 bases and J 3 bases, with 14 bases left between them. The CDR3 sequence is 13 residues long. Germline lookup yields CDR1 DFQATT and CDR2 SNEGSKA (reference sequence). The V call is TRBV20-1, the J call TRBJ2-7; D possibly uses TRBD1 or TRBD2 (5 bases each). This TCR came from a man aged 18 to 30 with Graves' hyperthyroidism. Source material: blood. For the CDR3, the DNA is TGCAGTGCTCGTCGGGGCGGAAACTACGAGCAGTACTTC. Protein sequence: CSARRGGNYEQYF.